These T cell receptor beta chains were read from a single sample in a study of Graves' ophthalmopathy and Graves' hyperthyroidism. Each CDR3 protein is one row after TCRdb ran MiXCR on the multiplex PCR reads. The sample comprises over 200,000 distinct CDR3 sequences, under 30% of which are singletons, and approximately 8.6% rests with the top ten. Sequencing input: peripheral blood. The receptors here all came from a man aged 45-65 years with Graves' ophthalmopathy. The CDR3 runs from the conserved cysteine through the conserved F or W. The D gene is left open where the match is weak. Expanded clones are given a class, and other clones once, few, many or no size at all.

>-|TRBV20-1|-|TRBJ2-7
TGCAGTGCTAACCCCTCCGGGAGTGGATACGAGCAGTACTTC
CSANPSGSGYEQYF
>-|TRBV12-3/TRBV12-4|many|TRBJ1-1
TGTGCCAGCAGTTTACGCACCCCCGCCCAAGCTTTCTTT
CASSLRTPAQAFF
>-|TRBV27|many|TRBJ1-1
TGTGCCAGCAGTCCAGGGGATCGGTACACTGAAGCTTTCTTT
CASSPGDRYTEAFF
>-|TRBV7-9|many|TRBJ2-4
TGTGCCAGCAGCTTAGTGGGCCCCAAAAACATTCAGTACTTC
CASSLVGPKNIQYF
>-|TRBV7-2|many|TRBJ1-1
TGTGCCAGCAGCGGTGGAAGGGGATCGAGGAACACTGAAGTTTTCTTT
CASSGGRGSRNTEVFF
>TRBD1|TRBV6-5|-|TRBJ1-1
TGTGCCAGCAGTTACGGGACAGGGGGCGCTTATATTGAAGCTTTCTTT
CASSYGTGGAYIEAFF
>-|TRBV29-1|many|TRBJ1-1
TGCAGCGTTGGGCGGGCAGGGCCCTCGAACACTGAAGCTTTCTTT
CSVGRAGPSNTEAFF
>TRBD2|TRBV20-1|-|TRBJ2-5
TGCAGTGCTAGAGATCAGCGGGAGGGCCTCAAAGAGACCCAGTACTTC
CSARDQREGLKETQYF
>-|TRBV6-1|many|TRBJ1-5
TGTGCCAGCAGTGAACAACAGGAGCACAATCAGCCCCAGCATTTT
CASSEQQEHNQPQHF
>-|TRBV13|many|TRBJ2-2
TGTGCCAGCAGCCCCAGAGGAGAGAACACCGGGGAGCTGTTTTTT
CASSPRGENTGELFF
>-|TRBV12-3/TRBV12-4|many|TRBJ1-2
TGTGCCAGCAGTTTAGTGGAGCGTCTCTTTCACGGCTACACCTTC
CASSLVERLFHGYTF
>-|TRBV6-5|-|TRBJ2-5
TGTGCCAGCAGTTACTCGAGTTCGGGCGCAGAGACCCAGTACTTC
CASSYSSSGAETQYF
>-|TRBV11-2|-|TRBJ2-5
TGTGCCAGCAGCTTAGAGGGTTTCGGGCAAGAGACCCAGTACTTC
CASSLEGFGQETQYF
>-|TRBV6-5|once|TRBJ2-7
TGTGCCAGCCAGGTTAGTCGCTACGAGCAGTACTTC
CASQVSRYEQYF
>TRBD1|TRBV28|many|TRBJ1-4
TGTGCCAGCAGTTCGGGACAGGGAAGGGAAAAACTGTTTTTT
CASSSGQGREKLFF
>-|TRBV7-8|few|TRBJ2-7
TGTGCCAGCAGCCCCCCTAGGAGAGACGAGCAGTACTTC
CASSPPRRDEQYF
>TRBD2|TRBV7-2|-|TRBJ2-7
TGTGCCAGCAGTTCCTCCGGGACTAGTAGCTACGAGCAGTACTTC
CASSSSGTSSYEQYF
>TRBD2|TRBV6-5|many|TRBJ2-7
TGTGCCAGCAGAGGTACTAGCGGGGGCTCCTACGAGCAGTACTTC
CASRGTSGGSYEQYF
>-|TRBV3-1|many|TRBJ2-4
TGTGCCAGCCAGGGACCGCCCCCCAAAAACATTCAGTACTTC
CASQGPPPKNIQYF
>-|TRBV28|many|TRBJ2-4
TGTGCCAGCAGCCCCACCGGCAGCTCCATTCAGTACTTC
CASSPTGSSIQYF
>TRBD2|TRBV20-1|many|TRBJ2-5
TGCAGTGCCTTGGGACTAGCGGGAATTGAAGAGACCCAGTACTTC
CSALGLAGIEETQYF
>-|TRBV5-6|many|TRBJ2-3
TGTGCCAGCAGCCTGACCGGTTACACAGATACGCAGTATTTT
CASSLTGYTDTQYF
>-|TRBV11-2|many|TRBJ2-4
TGTGCCAGCAGTGAGGGGCAGGGGACAGCCAAAAACATTCAGTACTTC
CASSEGQGTAKNIQYF
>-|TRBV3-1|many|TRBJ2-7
TGTGCCAGCAGCCAAGACTCCCCCTACGAGCAGTACTTC
CASSQDSPYEQYF
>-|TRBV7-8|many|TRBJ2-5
TGTGCCAGCAGCTCGTCAGGGTCGCCCCAAGAGACCCAGTACTTC
CASSSSGSPQETQYF
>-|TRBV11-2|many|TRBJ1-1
TGTGCCAGCAGCTTAATTCAGGGCACTGAAGCTTTCTTT
CASSLIQGTEAFF